This note documents a single TCR beta chain sequence. What this receptor recognizes is not known. Base qualities are missing; no much larger clone stands one base away. Sample time point, as interpreted from the label and publication: baseline before first vaccination. Samples from vaccinated people were obtained from the UK trials COV001 and COV002, which included a single-blind randomized controlled phase 2/3 trial of AZD1222 (ChAdOx1 nCoV-19) in healthy adults. Trial participant PBMC samples were collected at day 0 and day 28 after the second dose for TCRbeta chain sequencing. These data come from a study of T cell responses to AZD1222 COVID-19 vaccine (dated by TCRdb to the early 2020s). General notes on the study: Because spike-specific TCR depth and breadth did not differ between the two schedules, AZD1222 recipients who got a second dose at roughly 4 weeks were pooled with those who got a second dose at roughly 12 weeks. Trial participants were enrolled by age into 18-55, 56-69 and 70-plus year subgroups, with approximately 150, 28 and 58 TCR-sequenced participants respectively. TCR sequencing was performed for roughly 250 trial participants, of whom about 200 were given two doses of AZD1222 and some 26 were given two doses of MenACWY control vaccine.

The CDR3 regions of human TCRbeta chains were analyzed by immunosequencing. The authors processed their data as follows. TCRs in the repertoires were matched against a reference library of SARS-CoV-2-specific TCRs that had been generated with the MIRA antigen-specificity platform. Breadth was defined as the fraction of unique TCRs that were SARS-CoV-2-associated. Depth was defined as the fraction of total T cells that were SARS-CoV-2-associated. Using the MIRA data, every spike-specific TCR was mapped to the spike region that the TCR reacted to and assigned to either a CD4 or a CD8 class. Log10-transformed breadth and depth values were compared by one-way ANOVA with Sidak's multiple comparisons tests. The clones in this table, taken by TCRdb from immuneACCESS, are in-frame only. Not every clone is retained; where verified, under half of the shortfall comes from an unresolved V gene, and the cause of the rest is unknown. V and J calls and clone size follow that table, whereas D and trimming were derived from the DNA. This sample lists approximately 130,000 clones; 80% to 95% were detected once. The top ten constitute around 3.1% of the sample.

Study-wide conclusions, independent of this receptor: Reportedly, close to half of the unique spike-specific TCRs recognized epitopes lying outside the regions that are mutated in the B.1.351 and B.1.1.7 variants. Participants were mostly white British, with more females than males. The authors suggested clonal diversity may have been underestimated. A significant rise in spike-specific TCR breadth and depth was observed after two AZD1222 doses relative to day 0 and relative to MenACWY recipients. The 56-69-year group was small, and its depth increase did not reach significance, likely because of low power. Only a handful of AZD1222 recipients were SARS-CoV-2 seropositive at baseline, limiting conclusions about previously exposed vaccinees. CD4 TCRs associated with the vaccine covered the entire spike protein, and the dominant responses were in regions 160-218 and 743-854. Because no samples from the day 14 peak response were available, repertoires could be characterized only after the peak T cell response.

Taken from cysteine to phenylalanine, the CDR3 has 13 residues. The CDR3 DNA has 39 bases and is translated from base 1. The germline V gene (reference sequence) provides CDR1 SEHNR and CDR2 FQNEAQ. Cut back by 2 bases and 8 bases, the V and J ends lie 12 bases apart. The sequences come from peripheral blood, collected on day 0 of AZD1222 vaccination. This receptor was obtained from an adult in good health. The rearranged segments are TRBV7-9 and TRBJ1-1; the D gene is unclear. The encoded CDR3 is CASSLQTRGEAFF. The DNA sequence is given as TGTGCCAGCAGCTTACAAACCCGAGGGGAAGCTTTCTTT.